This TCR beta chain was sequenced in a study of cytomegalovirus exposure and HLA in healthy donors. Overall study results and limits: In a later analysis, at a false discovery rate of 0.05, fewer than 20,000 TCR beta sequences were associated with HLA alleles. In a later analysis, a missense DCLRE1C variant was linked to TCR beta V- and J-gene trimming. TCR beta sequences reportedly predicted most subjects' HLA-A and HLA-B alleles accurately.

On this clone: The antigen remains undetermined.

Use of 60 Vbeta and 13 Jbeta primers characterized the PCR. The repertoire was sequenced with immunoSEQ multiplex PCR; TCRdb's copy has only in-frame clones and lacks some. The table lists about 150,000 clones, roughly 73% of them singletons. Between the trimmed V and J ends, which lost 1 base and 4 bases, there was a span of 7 bases. Germline values: CDR1 LGHNT, CDR2 FRNRAP. The CDR3 contains 13 residues. The sequence came from a woman aged 18-35 years in good health and CMV-seronegative. V is TRBV12-5 and J is TRBJ1-2, with D hard to call. Sample: PBMCs. The CDR3 sequence: CASGLERGYGYTF. As DNA, the CDR3 is TGTGCTAGTGGTTTGGAACGAGGCTATGGCTACACCTTC.